Detailed here is one T cell receptor (beta chain). Its antigen is not identified. With V trimmed by 2 bases and J by 2 bases, 10 bases remained unmatched. CDR3 length equals 17 residues. Germline CDR1 and CDR2: SGHNT and YYREEE (reference sequence). This record belongs to a study of cytomegalovirus exposure and HLA in healthy donors. Overall study results and limits: Most TCR beta V segments were productive about 90% or about 30% of the time in an earlier analysis. Reported results showed that the classifier diagnosed cytomegalovirus status with high specificity and sensitivity.

Both 60 Vbeta primers and 13 Jbeta primers went into the PCR. TCRdb's table, derived via immunoSEQ multiplex PCR, lists solely in-frame clones and lacks some. The sample contains about 110,000 clones, 80% to 90% of which appear only once. Source material: PBMCs. The origin of this receptor is a man aged 50 to 59 in good health and CMV-seronegative. The chain combines TRBV5-4 with TRBJ2-3, with 8 nucleotides matching TRBD2. The CDR3: CASSFFGGGYNTDTQYF. In DNA, the CDR3 is TGTGCCAGCAGCTTCTTCGGGGGGGGGTATAACACAGATACGCAGTATTTT.